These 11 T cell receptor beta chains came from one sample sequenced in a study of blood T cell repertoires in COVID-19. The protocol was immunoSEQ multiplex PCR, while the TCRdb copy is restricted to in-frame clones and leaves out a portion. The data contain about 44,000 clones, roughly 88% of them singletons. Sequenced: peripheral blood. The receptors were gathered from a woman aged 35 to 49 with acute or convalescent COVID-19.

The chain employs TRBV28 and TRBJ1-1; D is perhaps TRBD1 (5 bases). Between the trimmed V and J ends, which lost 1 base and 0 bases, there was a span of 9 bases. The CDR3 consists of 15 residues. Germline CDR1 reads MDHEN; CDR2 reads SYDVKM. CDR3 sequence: CASSLLRQMNTEAFF. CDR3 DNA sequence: TGTGCCAGCAGTTTATTACGACAGATGAACACTGAAGCTTTCTTT.

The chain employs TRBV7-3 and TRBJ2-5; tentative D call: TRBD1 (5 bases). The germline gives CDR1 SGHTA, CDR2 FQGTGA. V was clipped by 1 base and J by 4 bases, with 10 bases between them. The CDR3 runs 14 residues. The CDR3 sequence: CASSLKGQGETQYF. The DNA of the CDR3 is TGTGCCAGCAGCTTAAAGGGGCAGGGAGAGACCCAGTACTTC.

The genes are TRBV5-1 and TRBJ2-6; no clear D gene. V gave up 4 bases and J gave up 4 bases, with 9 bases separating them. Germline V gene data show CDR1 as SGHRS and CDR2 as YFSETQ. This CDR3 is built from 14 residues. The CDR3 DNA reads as TGCGCCAGCAGCCTCGGTCCCGGGGCCAACGTCCTGACTTTC. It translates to CASSLGPGANVLTF.

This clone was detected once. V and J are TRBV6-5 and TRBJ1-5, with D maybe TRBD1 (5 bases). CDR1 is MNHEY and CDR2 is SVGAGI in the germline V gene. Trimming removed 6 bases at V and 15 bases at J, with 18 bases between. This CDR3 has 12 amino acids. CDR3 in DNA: TGTGCCAGCAGCTCCGGACAAGCTCCCTCGCATTTT. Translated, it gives CASSSGQAPSHF.

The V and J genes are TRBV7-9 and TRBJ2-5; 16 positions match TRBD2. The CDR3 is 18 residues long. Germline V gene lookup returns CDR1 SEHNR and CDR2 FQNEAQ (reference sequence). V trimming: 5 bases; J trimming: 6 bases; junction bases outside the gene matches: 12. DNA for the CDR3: TGTGCCAGCAGCCAATCGGGACTAGCGGGAGGGCCGGGAAAGACCCAGTACTTC. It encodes CASSQSGLAGGPGKTQYF.

The CDR3 DNA is TGTGCCAGCAGGACAGGGAACACTGAAGCTTTCTTT. This gives the protein CASRTGNTEAFF. The rearrangement uses TRBV12-3 or TRBV12-4 and TRBJ1-1; D perhaps matches TRBD1 (6 bases). The V end lost 6 bases, the J end lost 1 base, and 6 bases lay between the germline ends. The CDR3 runs 12 residues.

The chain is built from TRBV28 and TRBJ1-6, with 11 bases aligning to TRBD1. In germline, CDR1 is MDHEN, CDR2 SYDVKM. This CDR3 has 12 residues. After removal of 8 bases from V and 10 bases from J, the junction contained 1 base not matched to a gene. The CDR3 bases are TGTGCCAGCGGGACAGGGGGGTCACCCCTCCACTTT. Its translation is CASGTGGSPLHF.

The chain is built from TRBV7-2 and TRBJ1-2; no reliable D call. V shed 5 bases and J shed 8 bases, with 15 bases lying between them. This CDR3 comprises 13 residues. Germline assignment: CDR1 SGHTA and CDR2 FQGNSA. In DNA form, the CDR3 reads TGTGCCAGCAGCCACTTCGTGGAGAGCGGCTACACCTTC. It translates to CASSHFVESGYTF.

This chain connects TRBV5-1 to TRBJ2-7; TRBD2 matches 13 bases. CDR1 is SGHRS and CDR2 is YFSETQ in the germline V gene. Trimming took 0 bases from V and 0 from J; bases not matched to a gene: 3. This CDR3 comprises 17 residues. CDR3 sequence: CASSLGLAGGLSYEQYF. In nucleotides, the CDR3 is TGCGCCAGCAGCTTGGGACTAGCGGGGGGCCTCTCCTACGAGCAGTACTTC.

The CDR3 DNA reads as TGTGCCAGCAGCCAAGCGGAAGCGGGGGGGGCCCACCCCTACAATGAGCAGTTCTTC. Residues: CASSQAEAGGAHPYNEQFF. The chain is built from TRBV4-2 and TRBJ2-1; 10 positions match TRBD2. This CDR3 region has 19 residues. The junction had 11 bases not matched to a gene; V was cut back by 1 base and J by 2 bases. Germline lookup yields CDR1 LGHNA and CDR2 YNFKEQ.

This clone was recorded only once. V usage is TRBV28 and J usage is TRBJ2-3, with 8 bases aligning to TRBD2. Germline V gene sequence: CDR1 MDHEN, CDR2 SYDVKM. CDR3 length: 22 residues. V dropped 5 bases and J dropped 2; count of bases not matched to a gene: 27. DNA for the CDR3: TGTGCCAGCAGTCCCTTCTCTTGGCGGGAGGCCTCGAGAAACACGGACACAGATACGCAGTATTTT. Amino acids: CASSPFSWREASRNTDTDTQYF.